The clone carrying this TCR beta chain was found once. Its antigen remains unidentified. CDR3 length: 12 residues. Germline V gene lookup returns CDR1 SNHLY and CDR2 FYNNEI. Trimming removed 5 bases from V and 5 bases from J, with 8 bases in between. The sample belongs to a study of radiotherapy plus CTLA-4 blockade in lung cancer. Study in general: Across the patients, objective responses occurred in approximately 20%, and disease control in approximately 30%. Whole-study findings and limits: It was early blood T cell clone dynamics, with interferon-beta, that reportedly best predicted response. Following radiotherapy plus ipilimumab, tumor-derived TCR clones expanded in the blood.

Lung cancer patients with chemo-refractory metastatic non-small-cell disease were given focal radiation plus CTLA-4 blockade with ipilimumab. Sequencing was performed with immunoSEQ multiplex PCR; in TCRdb, only in-frame clones are kept and a portion is missing. The table records some 60,000 clones, roughly four fifths of them present only once. The material sequenced was peripheral blood, taken from a patient treated with radiotherapy plus ipilimumab. This sequence originates from a human donor with non-small cell lung cancer who had a complete response to radiotherapy plus ipilimumab. The chain carries TRBV2 and TRBJ2-3; possibly TRBD1 for D (5 bases). CDR3 nucleotide sequence: TGTGCCAGCAGTCCCACAGGAGATACGCAGTATTTT. It specifies CASSPTGDTQYF.